This TCR beta chain came from a study of control samples from healthy donors and cancer patients. Using immunoSEQ multiplex PCR, the repertoire was profiled, and TCRdb retains in-frame clones only, with some absent. The sample contains fewer than 60,000 clones, over 85% of which appear only once. V trimming: 5 bases; J trimming: 8 bases; junction bases outside the gene matches: 5. Germline V CDR1 and CDR2: LNHNV, YYDKDF (reference sequence). The CDR3 length is 12 residues. V and J are TRBV15 and TRBJ1-2; 7 bases fit TRBD1. The clonotype comes from a man under 40 in good health. The sample was blood. CDR3 sequence: CATSDRGRGYTF. DNA for the CDR3: TGTGCCACCAGCGATAGGGGGCGAGGCTACACCTTC. Together with reference TRBV15 and TRBJ1-2, the CDR3 gives the full variable domain: DAMVIQNPRYQVTQFGKPVTLSCSQTLNHNVMYWYQQKSSQAPKLLFHYYDKDFNNEADTPDNFQSRRPNTSFCFLDIRSPGLGDTAMYLCATSDRGRGYTFGSGTRLTVV.